This TCR beta chain is from a study of cytomegalovirus exposure and HLA in healthy donors. Across the whole study: There were 117 million unique TCR beta sequences, drawn from approximately 180 million T cells, in an earlier analysis. Study-level results: Productive status was seen about 90% or about 30% of the time for most TCR beta V segments in an earlier analysis.

The PCR had 60 Vbeta and 13 Jbeta primers. This table comes from immunoSEQ multiplex PCR, and its TCRdb copy is limited to in-frame clones, with some not included. This sample has about 78,000 clones, with 72% found just once. Points on this clone: Antigen unknown.

The CDR3 is 12 residues long. Trimming stripped 6 bases from V and 6 bases from J, with 9 bases between. Germline V lookup: CDR1 MDHEN, CDR2 SYDVKM. The chain combines TRBV28 with TRBJ1-5; D is unclear. Material: PBMCs. The clonotype comes from a woman aged 40 to 50 in good health and CMV-seropositive. The CDR3 nucleotides are TGTGCCAGCAGCCCGTATTTTCAGCCCCAGCATTTT. Translation gives CASSPYFQPQHF. Looking up the rest from reference TRBV28 and TRBJ1-5 gives the full variable domain: DVKVTQSSRYLVKRTGEKVFLECVQDMDHENMFWYRQDPGLGLRLIYFSYDVKMKEKGDIPEGYSVSREKKERFSLILESASTNQTSMYLCASSPYFQPQHFGDGTRLSIL.